These 9 T cell receptor beta chains were all obtained from the same sample, sequenced in a study of OX40 agonist ivuxolimab in advanced cancers. Libraries were prepared by immunoSEQ multiplex PCR; TCRdb keeps only in-frame clonotypes and omits some of them. The sample consists of 60,000 to 85,000 clones, roughly 86% of them appearing once. This material consisted of CD4+ or CD8+ T cells sorted from blood, taken in a trial of the OX40 agonist ivuxolimab. These receptors were obtained from an adult with an advanced solid tumor such as melanoma, head and neck, liver or kidney cancer.

This clone was counted between two and nine times. This sequence joins TRBV7-9 and TRBJ1-2; 7 bases align to TRBD1. The CDR3 sequence is 13 residues long. Germline assignment: CDR1 SEHNR and CDR2 FQNEAQ (reference sequence). V lost 5 bases to trimming and J lost 8 bases; unmatched junction nucleotides: 8. CDR3 DNA sequence: TGTGCCAGCAGCATGACAGGGATTTACGGCTACACCTTC. It translates to CASSMTGIYGYTF.

The chain is built from TRBV11-2 and TRBJ2-5; D tentatively fits TRBD1 or TRBD2 (6 bases each). Germline V CDR1 and CDR2: SGHAT, FQNNGV. Trimming shortened V by 4 bases and J by 11 bases, and 17 bases separated the two germline ends. The CDR3 is 13 amino acids. The CDR3 nucleotides read TGTGCCAGCAGCTCCCGGGAGAAGGGGGAGCAGTACTTC. It translates to CASSSREKGEQYF. The variable domain in full, with the rest retrieved from reference TRBV11-2 and TRBJ2-5, is EAGVAQSPRYKIIEKRQSVAFWCNPISGHATLYWYQQILGQGPKLLIQFQNNGVVDDSQLPKDRFSAERLKGVDSTLKIQPAKLEDSAVYLCASSSREKGEQYFGPGTRLLVL.

This clone has a count of ten or more. The V gene is TRBV5-1, the J gene TRBJ1-2, with D maybe TRBD1 (5 bases). The CDR3 totals 14 residues. The germline V gene has CDR1 SGHRS and CDR2 YFSETQ. Trimming cost V 4 bases and J 4 bases, with 14 bases left between them. The CDR3 here is CASSPGTGGYGYTF. DNA for the CDR3: TGCGCCAGCAGCCCGGGGACGGGTGGCTATGGCTACACCTTC.

The chain has TRBV28 and TRBJ1-5; D not certain. The CDR3 is made up of 16 amino acids. Germline V lookup: CDR1 MDHEN, CDR2 SYDVKM. Trimming removed 1 base at V and 7 bases at J, with 17 bases between. This chain's CDR3 is CASSLSGREGAQPQHF. The CDR3 coding sequence is TGTGCCAGCAGTTTATCTGGCCGGGAAGGAGCGCAGCCCCAGCATTTT.

The V call is TRBV5-4, the J call TRBJ1-1; 7 bases align to TRBD1. Trimming at V came to 3 bases and at J to 5 bases, leaving 7 bases not matched to a gene. The CDR3 is made up of 14 amino acids. Germline CDR1 reads SGHNT; CDR2 reads YYREEE (reference sequence). As DNA, the CDR3 is TGTGCCAGCAGCTCCTTCCCACAGGGGACTGAAGCTTTCTTT. Translation gives CASSSFPQGTEAFF.

This chain joins TRBV4-1 and TRBJ2-2; TRBD1 aligns across 10 bases. There are 15 residues in the CDR3. After removal of 3 bases from V and 6 bases from J, the junction contained 4 bases not matched to a gene. CDR1 is MGHRA and CDR2 is YSYEKL in the germline V gene. Here the CDR3 reads CASSQGTGAAGELFF. In nucleotides, the CDR3 is TGCGCCAGCAGCCAGGGGACAGGGGCGGCCGGGGAGCTGTTTTTT.

This chain uses TRBV2 with TRBJ2-7; D gene uncertain. There are 12 residues in the CDR3. CDR1 SNHLY and CDR2 FYNNEI come from the germline V gene. Trimming removed 2 bases from V and 12 bases from J, with 14 bases in between. CDR3 bases: TGTGCCAGCAGTGAAAGGATGCGCGCAGGGTACTTC. Its protein product is CASSERMRAGYF.

The chain combines TRBV7-2 with TRBJ1-1, with D uncertain. The germline CDR1 and CDR2 sequences are SGHTA and FQGNSA. Trimming pared 6 bases from V and 0 bases from J, leaving 8 bases between. The CDR3 has 13 amino acids. This chain's CDR3 is CASRYGVNTEAFF. The CDR3 DNA is TGTGCCAGCAGGTACGGGGTGAACACTGAAGCTTTCTTT. The complete variable domain, with remaining parts taken from reference TRBV7-2 and TRBJ1-1, reads GAGVSQSPSNKVTEKGKDVELRCDPISGHTALYWYRQSLGQGLEFLIYFQGNSAPDKSGLPSDRFSAERTGGSVSTLTIQRTQQEDSAVYLCASRYGVNTEAFFGQGTRLTVV.

The chain links TRBV28 to TRBJ1-1; D ambiguous. This CDR3 is 14 amino acids long. V was pared by 7 bases and J by 1 base, with 13 bases between. Germline CDR1 reads MDHEN; CDR2 reads SYDVKM. DNA for the CDR3: TGTGCCAGCAAAAGAAGCCCCCAGAACACTGAAGCTTTCTTT. This gives the protein CASKRSPQNTEAFF.